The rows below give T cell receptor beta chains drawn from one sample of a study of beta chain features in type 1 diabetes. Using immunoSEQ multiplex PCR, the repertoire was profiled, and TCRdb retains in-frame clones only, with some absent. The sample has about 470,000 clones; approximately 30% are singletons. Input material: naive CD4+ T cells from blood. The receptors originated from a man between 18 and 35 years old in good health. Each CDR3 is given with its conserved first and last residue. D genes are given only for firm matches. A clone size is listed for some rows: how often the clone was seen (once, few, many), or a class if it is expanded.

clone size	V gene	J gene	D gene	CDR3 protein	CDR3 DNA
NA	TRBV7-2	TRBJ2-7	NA	CASRLTGREQYF	TGTGCCAGCAGGCTGACAGGGAGGGAGCAGTACTTC
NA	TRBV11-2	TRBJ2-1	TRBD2	CASSFGLASDNEQFF	TGTGCCAGCAGCTTTGGACTAGCATCAGACAATGAGCAGTTCTTC
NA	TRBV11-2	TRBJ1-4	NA	CASSLGSGKLFF	TGTGCCAGCAGCTTAGGTTCAGGCAAACTGTTTTTT
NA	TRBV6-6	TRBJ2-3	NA	CASSTGQLISGDTQYF	TGTGCCAGCAGCACGGGACAGCTAATAAGCGGGGATACGCAGTATTTT
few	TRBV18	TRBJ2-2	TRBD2	CASSAGTTNTGELFF	TGTGCCAGCTCAGCCGGGACTACGAACACCGGGGAGCTGTTTTTT
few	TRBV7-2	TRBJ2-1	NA	CASSLEARGYNEQFF	TGTGCCAGCAGCTTAGAAGCCAGGGGCTACAATGAGCAGTTCTTC
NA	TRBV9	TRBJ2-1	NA	CASSPGLSKNSYNEQFF	TGTGCCAGCAGCCCAGGACTCTCGAAAAACTCCTACAATGAGCAGTTCTTC
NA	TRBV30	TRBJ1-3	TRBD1	CAWRHGTVSGNTIYF	TGTGCCTGGAGACACGGGACAGTCTCTGGAAACACCATATATTTT
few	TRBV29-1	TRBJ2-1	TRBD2	CSATGTSHNEQFF	TGCAGCGCTACCGGGACTAGTCATAATGAGCAGTTCTTC
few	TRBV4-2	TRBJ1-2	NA	CASSQDRGYGYTF	TGTGCCAGCAGCCAAGACAGGGGCTATGGCTACACCTTC
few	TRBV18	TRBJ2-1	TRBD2	CASSPKREANNEQFF	TGTGCCAGCTCACCGAAGCGGGAGGCGAACAATGAGCAGTTCTTC
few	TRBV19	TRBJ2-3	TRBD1	CASSVQGAGDTQYF	TGTGCCAGTAGTGTACAGGGGGCTGGGGATACGCAGTATTTT
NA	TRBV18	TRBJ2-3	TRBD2	CASSPEREGTDTQYF	TGTGCCAGCTCACCGGAGCGGGAGGGCACAGATACGCAGTATTTT
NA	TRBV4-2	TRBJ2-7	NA	CASSHLERGSYEQYF	TGTGCCAGCAGCCACCTCGAAAGGGGCAGCTACGAGCAGTACTTC
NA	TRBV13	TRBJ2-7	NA	CASSFGRDTTSHF	TGTGCCAGCAGCTTTGGTCGGGACACCACATCGCACTTC
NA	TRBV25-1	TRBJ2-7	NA	CASSGHHSYEQYF	TGTGCCAGCAGTGGGCATCACTCCTACGAGCAGTACTTC
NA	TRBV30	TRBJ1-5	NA	CAWSTQGYSNQPQHF	TGTGCCTGGAGTACACAGGGTTATAGCAATCAGCCCCAGCATTTT
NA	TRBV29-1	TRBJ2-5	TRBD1	CSGDRGRIGETQYF	TGCAGCGGGGACAGGGGCAGGATAGGAGAGACCCAGTACTTC
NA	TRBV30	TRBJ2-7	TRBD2	CAWSKLLAGAYEQYF	TGTGCCTGGAGTAAATTGCTAGCGGGGGCCTACGAGCAGTACTTC
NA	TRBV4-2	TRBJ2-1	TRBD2	CASSRIAGGGHNEQFF	TGTGCCAGCAGCCGGATAGCGGGAGGGGGGCACAATGAGCAGTTCTTC
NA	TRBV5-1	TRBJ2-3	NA	CASSWTGTYADTQYF	TGCGCCAGCAGCTGGACCGGGACTTACGCAGATACGCAGTATTTT
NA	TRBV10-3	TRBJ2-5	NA	CAISDDWETQYF	TGTGCCATCAGTGATGATTGGGAGACCCAGTACTTC